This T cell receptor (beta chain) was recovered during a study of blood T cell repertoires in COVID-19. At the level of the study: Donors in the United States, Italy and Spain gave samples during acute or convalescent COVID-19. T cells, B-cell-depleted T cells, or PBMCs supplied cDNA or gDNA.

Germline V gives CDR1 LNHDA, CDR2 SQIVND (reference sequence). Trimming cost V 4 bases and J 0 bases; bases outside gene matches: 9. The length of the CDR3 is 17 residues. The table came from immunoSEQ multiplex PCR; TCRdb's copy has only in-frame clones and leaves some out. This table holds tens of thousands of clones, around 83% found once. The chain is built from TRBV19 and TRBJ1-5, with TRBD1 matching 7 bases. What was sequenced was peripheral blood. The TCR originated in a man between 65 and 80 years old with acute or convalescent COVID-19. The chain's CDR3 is CASSTTGTAYSNQPQHF. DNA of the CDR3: TGTGCCAGTAGTACGACGGGGACAGCGTATAGCAATCAGCCCCAGCATTTT.